This T cell receptor beta chain was obtained from a study of response to subunit inactivated influenza vaccine. Study results and limitations: There was a suggestion from the authors that each seasonal influenza vaccination recruits few new T cells.

This clonotype was detected ten times or more. Its antigen is still unknown. TCRdb re-analysed the RT-PCR reads in MiXCR, keeping a single row per CDR3 protein. The profile covers around 190,000 distinct CDR3 sequences, with roughly 8.7% appearing a single time and about 11% taken by the ten largest. The CDR3 length is 13 residues. V lost 6 bases, J lost 3 bases, and 9 bases lay in between. The specimen comprised non-naive T cells sorted from PBMCs, sampled on the day of vaccination. The genes are TRBV12-3 or TRBV12-4 and TRBJ1-5; D gene unclear. The TCR was taken from a man aged 45-65 years who received an inactivated influenza vaccine. The CDR3 sequence is CASSRDHNQPQHF. CDR3 DNA sequence: TGTGCCAGCAGCCGCGATCACAATCAGCCCCAGCATTTT.